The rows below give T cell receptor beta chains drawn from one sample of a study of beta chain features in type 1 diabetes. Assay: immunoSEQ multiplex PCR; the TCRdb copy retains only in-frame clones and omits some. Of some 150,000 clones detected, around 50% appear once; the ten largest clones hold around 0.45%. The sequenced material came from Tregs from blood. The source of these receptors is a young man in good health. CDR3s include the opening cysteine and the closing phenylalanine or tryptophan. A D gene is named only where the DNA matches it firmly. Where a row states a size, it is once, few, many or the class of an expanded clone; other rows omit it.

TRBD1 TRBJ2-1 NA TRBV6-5 TGTGCCAGCCGACTGGACAGGGGGTTTTGGAATGAGCAGTTCTTC CASRLDRGFWNEQFF
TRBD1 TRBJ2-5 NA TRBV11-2 TGTGCCAGCAGCTTAGATATCATGGGACAGGGACAAGAGACCCAGTACTTC CASSLDIMGQGQETQYF
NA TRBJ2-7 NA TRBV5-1 TGCGCCAGCAGCTTGGCAGGCCGGGAATGGTACGAGCAGTACTTC CASSLAGREWYEQYF
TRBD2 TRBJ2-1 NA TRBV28 TGTGCCAGCAGCGGCGGGGGGAACTACAATGAGCAGTTCTTC CASSGGGNYNEQFF
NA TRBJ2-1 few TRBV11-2 TGTGCCAGCAGCAGTCGTGTGGGGGGTAATGAGCAGTTCTTC CASSSRVGGNEQFF
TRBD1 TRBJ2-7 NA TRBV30 TGTGCCTGGAGTGTAGGTAGGACAGGGCCCAACGAGCAGTACTTC CAWSVGRTGPNEQYF
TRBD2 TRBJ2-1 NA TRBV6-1 TGTGCCAGCAGTGATTTCGCTAGCGGGAGAGGAAGTCCTTACAATGAGCAGTTCTTC CASSDFASGRGSPYNEQFF
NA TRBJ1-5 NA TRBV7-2 TGTGCCAGCAGCTTCCAGGATCATCAGCCCCAGCATTTT CASSFQDHQPQHF
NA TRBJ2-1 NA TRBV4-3 TGCGCCAGCAGCCAGTTAGTTACTAGTGCGGGGAATGAGCAGTTCTTC CASSQLVTSAGNEQFF
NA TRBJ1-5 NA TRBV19 TGTGCCAGTACCCTGTATACTACCAGGGTGGGTCAGCCCCAGCATTTT CASTLYTTRVGQPQHF
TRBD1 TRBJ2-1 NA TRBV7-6 TGTGCCAGCAGCCTAGCCTGGGACAGGGGCGCTCAGTTCTTC CASSLAWDRGAQFF
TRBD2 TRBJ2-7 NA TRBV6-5 TGTGCCAGCAGCCCTGGACTAGCGGTGAGCTACGAGCAGTACTTC CASSPGLAVSYEQYF
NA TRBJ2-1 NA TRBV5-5 TGTGCCAGCAACCTGGATTTCGGAGTAACCTACAATGAGCAGTTCTTC CASNLDFGVTYNEQFF
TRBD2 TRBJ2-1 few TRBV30 TGTGCCTGGAGTGTACGAGGCGGGAGGACCTGGGGGAATGAGCAGTTCTTC CAWSVRGGRTWGNEQFF
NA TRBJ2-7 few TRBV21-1 TGTGCCAGCAGCAAAGGTGGCAGGGTAGTATACGAGCAGTACTTC CASSKGGRVVYEQYF
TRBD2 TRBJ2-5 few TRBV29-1 TGCAGCGTTCCTAGCGGGAGGGCGTACCAAGAGACCCAGTACTTC CSVPSGRAYQETQYF